Each of the 10 T cell receptor beta chains below was sequenced from the same sample in a study of T cell responses to AZD1222 COVID-19 vaccine. The repertoire was sequenced with immunoSEQ multiplex PCR; TCRdb's copy has only in-frame clones and lacks some. The sample has under 150,000 clones; approximately 91% are singletons. Source: peripheral blood, taken 28 days after the second AZD1222 dose. These TCRs come from an adult who received the AZD1222 COVID-19 vaccine.

This chain uses TRBV27 with TRBJ2-7; 10 nucleotides align to TRBD1. The trim removed 2 bases at V and 1 base at J, leaving 2 bases unmatched. The germline CDR1 and CDR2 sequences are MNHEY and SMNVEV (reference sequence). The CDR3 runs to 15 residues. CDR3 nucleotides: TGTGCCAGCAGTTTAATGGGACAGGGGTCCTACGAGCAGTACTTC. Translation: CASSLMGQGSYEQYF.

This clone occurred a few times. The chain joins TRBV6-4 to TRBJ2-2; TRBD1 aligns across 9 bases. The CDR3 sequence is 16 residues long. Trimming took 0 bases from V and 4 from J; bases not matched to a gene: 3. Per germline, CDR1 MRHNA and CDR2 SNTAGT. The CDR3 region has the DNA TGTGCCAGCAGTGACTCGCCGGGACAGGGCACCGGGGAGCTGTTTTTT. This sequence encodes CASSDSPGQGTGELFF.

The genes are TRBV27 and TRBJ1-6, with TRBD1 matching 9 bases. J was trimmed by 10 bases and V by 4 bases; bases with no gene match: 8. The CDR3 length is 15 residues. Germline loops: CDR1 MNHEY, CDR2 SMNVEV (reference sequence). As DNA, the CDR3 is TGTGCCAGCAGTTACCGACAGGGGGTTGGGTCACCCCTCCACTTT. Amino acid sequence: CASSYRQGVGSPLHF.

The chain recombines TRBV6-6 with TRBJ1-5, with a tentative D call TRBD1 (6 bases). Germline V gene lookup returns CDR1 MNHNY and CDR2 SVGAGI (reference sequence). The CDR3 is made up of 20 amino acids. V was pared by 5 bases and J by 0 bases, with 26 bases between. The CDR3 bases are TGTGCCAGCAGTCCCCCCTGCTACGCTAACCTGACAGGTAGCAATCAGCCCCAGCATTTT. Residues: CASSPPCYANLTGSNQPQHF.

This chain uses TRBV9 with TRBJ1-1, with D uncertain. V was clipped by 0 bases and J by 1 base, with 7 bases between them. The CDR3 is made up of 14 amino acids. Looked up from germline, CDR1 is SGDLS and CDR2 is YYNGEE. Here the CDR3 reads CASSVDVGNTEAFF. The CDR3 coding sequence is TGTGCCAGCAGCGTAGACGTGGGGAACACTGAAGCTTTCTTT.

The chain links TRBV12-5 to TRBJ1-5; D unresolved. The V end lost 6 bases, the J end lost 1 base, and 7 bases lay between the germline ends. The CDR3 is 13 amino acids. Per germline, CDR1 LGHNT and CDR2 FRNRAP. DNA for the CDR3: TGTGCTAGTGGGAAGGAGAGCAATCAGCCCCAGCATTTT. Translated, it gives CASGKESNQPQHF. The whole variable domain, remainder taken from reference TRBV12-5 and TRBJ1-5, is DARVTQTPRHKVTEMGQEVTMRCQPILGHNTVFWYRQTMMQGLELLAYFRNRAPLDDSGMPKDRFSAEMPDATLATLKIQPSEPRDSAVYFCASGKESNQPQHFGDGTRLSIL.

In this sample, this clone turned up a few times. The chain joins TRBV5-4 to TRBJ1-2; TRBD1 is a possible D gene (6 bases). The CDR3 totals 13 residues. The V end was cut by 3 bases, the J end by 7 bases, with 13 bases between. The V gene's germline CDR1 is SGHNT and CDR2 YYREEE (reference sequence). The CDR3 sequence is CASSYQGFIGYTF. Here the CDR3 DNA reads TGTGCCAGCAGCTATCAGGGGTTCATTGGCTACACCTTC.

This chain joins TRBV5-1 and TRBJ1-1; D uncertain. Germline CDR1 reads SGHRS; CDR2 reads YFSETQ. Between the trimmed V and J ends, which lost 0 bases and 2 bases, there was a span of 8 bases. The CDR3 spans 14 residues. The CDR3 is CASSLVVGNTEAFF. DNA of the CDR3: TGCGCCAGCAGCTTGGTAGTGGGTAACACTGAAGCTTTCTTT.

The chain employs TRBV27 and TRBJ2-7; possibly TRBD1 or TRBD2 for D (6 bases each). Germline V lookup: CDR1 MNHEY, CDR2 SMNVEV (reference sequence). V lost 7 bases to trimming and J lost 6 bases, with 16 bases between them. This CDR3 is 13 amino acids long. CDR3 nucleotide sequence: TGTGCCAGCAATGACGGGGGCATTGGCGAGCAGTACTTC. It is translated as CASNDGGIGEQYF.

This clone appeared a few times. The chain joins TRBV4-2 to TRBJ1-1; 9 bases line up with TRBD1. V dropped 5 bases and J dropped 4; count of bases not matched to a gene: 8. CDR1 is LGHNA, CDR2 YNFKEQ, per germline. This CDR3 comprises 15 residues. This CDR3 reads CASSTQGAIGTEAFF. DNA for the CDR3: TGTGCCAGCAGCACACAGGGGGCGATTGGCACTGAAGCTTTCTTT.